The 12 T cell receptor beta chains below were found in one sample sequenced in a study of cytomegalovirus exposure and HLA in healthy donors. PCR used 60 Vbeta primers and 13 Jbeta primers. Generated by immunoSEQ multiplex PCR, the TCRdb table keeps only in-frame clones and is missing some. The table includes 150,000 to 180,000 clones, 70% to 80% detected once. The sample was PBMCs. Receptor source: a man in his thirties or forties in good health and CMV-seropositive.

V usage is TRBV7-8 and J usage is TRBJ2-1, with TRBD2 matching over 9 bases. This CDR3 has 16 residues. Trimming at V came to 5 bases and at J to 7 bases, leaving 12 bases not matched to a gene. The germline V gene has CDR1 SGHVS and CDR2 FQNEAQ. The CDR3 region is CASSTVRLAGTNEQFF. CDR3 DNA sequence: TGTGCCAGCAGCACGGTCCGGCTAGCGGGGACTAATGAGCAGTTCTTC.

The rearrangement uses TRBV7-8 and TRBJ2-7, with a weak D call TRBD1 (5 bases). The germline CDR1 and CDR2 sequences are SGHVS and FQNEAQ. V gave up 5 bases and J gave up 4 bases, with 15 bases separating them. CDR3 length: 14 amino acids. DNA of the CDR3: TGTGCCAGCAGCCCCGAAGGGGCTCAGTACGAGCAGTACTTC. Residues: CASSPEGAQYEQYF.

This clone occurred a few times. The chain is built from TRBV4-1 and TRBJ1-1, with 7 bases lining up with TRBD1. The CDR3 contains 13 residues. V lost 2 bases to trimming and J lost 8 bases; unmatched junction nucleotides: 5. Germline V gene data show CDR1 as MGHRA and CDR2 as YSYEKL. The CDR3 spells CASSQPQGSEAFF. The CDR3 DNA reads as TGCGCCAGCAGCCAACCACAGGGGTCGGAAGCTTTCTTT.

The CDR3 sequence is CASRQTGDGNQPQHF. Here the CDR3 DNA reads TGCGCCAGCAGGCAGACAGGGGATGGCAATCAGCCCCAGCATTTT. V usage is TRBV10-2 and J usage is TRBJ1-5; TRBD1 aligns across 8 bases. Germline V CDR1 and CDR2: WSHSY, SAAADI. The CDR3 consists of 15 residues. V gave up 6 bases and J gave up 2 bases; unmatched junction bases: 6.

This chain uses TRBV30 with TRBJ1-5; tentative D call: TRBD1 (5 bases). The germline V and J ends were trimmed by 5 bases and 1 base, with 9 bases remaining between them. CDR3 length: 13 residues. Germline V CDR1 and CDR2: GTSNPN, SVGIG (reference sequence). The CDR3 sequence is CAWSGKSNQPQHF. CDR3 nucleotide sequence: TGTGCCTGGTCAGGGAAGAGCAATCAGCCCCAGCATTTT.

The V call is TRBV7-6, the J call TRBJ2-1, with TRBD2 matching 11 bases. V lost 5 bases and J lost 3; bases outside the gene matches: 9. Germline V lookup: CDR1 SGHVS, CDR2 FNYEAQ. The CDR3 totals 17 residues. For the CDR3, the DNA is TGTGCCAGCAGCGGAGGACTAGCGGGTCTGGTCTACAATGAGCAGTTCTTC. This translates into CASSGGLAGLVYNEQFF.

This chain uses TRBV5-8 with TRBJ2-5, with D possibly TRBD1 on 6 matching bases. V was shortened by 3 bases and J by 2 bases, with 23 bases between the two germline ends. The CDR3 is made up of 18 amino acids. In germline, CDR1 is SGHTS, CDR2 YDEGEE. The CDR3 reads CASSSRNEAGRGQETQYF. The DNA for the CDR3 is TGTGCCAGCAGCTCTCGCAACGAGGCTGGCAGGGGTCAAGAGACCCAGTACTTC.

This clone was counted a single time. This sequence joins TRBV9 and TRBJ2-2; 7 nucleotides line up with TRBD2. This CDR3 is built from 14 residues. The germline gives CDR1 SGDLS, CDR2 YYNGEE. Unmatched junction bases numbered 5, after V lost 4 bases and J lost 5 bases. CDR3 sequence reads: CASSPSGETGELFF. CDR3 DNA: TGTGCCAGCAGCCCCAGCGGGGAGACCGGGGAGCTGTTTTTT.

The chain links TRBV4-2 to TRBJ2-1; no firm D call. The germline V and J ends were trimmed by 0 bases and 5 bases, with 11 bases remaining between them. Per the germline V gene, CDR1 is LGHNA and CDR2 is YNFKEQ. The CDR3 sequence is 15 residues long. The CDR3 loop is CASSQDYYSHNEQFF. Written as DNA, the CDR3 is TGTGCCAGCAGCCAAGATTATTACAGCCACAATGAGCAGTTCTTC.

The chain has TRBV14 and TRBJ2-7; maybe TRBD1 (6 bases). Per the germline V gene, CDR1 is SGHDN and CDR2 is FVKESK. V was pared by 1 base and J by 1 base, with 17 bases between. This CDR3 is built from 17 residues. The CDR3 loop is CASSQGLHRDISYEQYF. In DNA, the CDR3 is TGTGCCAGCAGCCAAGGCCTCCACAGGGATATATCCTACGAGCAGTACTTC. Full variable domain (outside the CDR3, taken from reference TRBV14 and TRBJ2-7): EAGVTQFPSHSVIEKGQTVTLRCDPISGHDNLYWYRRVMGKEIKFLLHFVKESKQDESGMPNNRFLAERTGGTYSTLKVQPAELEDSGVYFCASSQGLHRDISYEQYFGPGTRLTVT.

The chain uses TRBV7-3 and TRBJ2-2; 8 nucleotides agree with TRBD2. Unmatched junction bases numbered 5, after V lost 5 bases and J lost 6 bases. The CDR3 has 14 residues. Germline CDR1 reads SGHTA; CDR2 reads FQGTGA. The DNA of the CDR3 is TGTGCCAGCAGCCCGGGACTAGGGGCCGGGGAGCTGTTTTTT. It translates to CASSPGLGAGELFF.

This chain joins TRBV2 and TRBJ2-1, with TRBD2 identical over 8 bases. Looked up from germline, CDR1 is SNHLY and CDR2 is FYNNEI. The CDR3 covers 13 residues. After removal of 10 bases from V and 4 bases from J, the junction contained 6 bases not matched to a gene. CDR3 DNA sequence: TGTGCCACCCCGGGACTAGGTTACAATGAGCAGTTCTTC. Protein sequence: CATPGLGYNEQFF.